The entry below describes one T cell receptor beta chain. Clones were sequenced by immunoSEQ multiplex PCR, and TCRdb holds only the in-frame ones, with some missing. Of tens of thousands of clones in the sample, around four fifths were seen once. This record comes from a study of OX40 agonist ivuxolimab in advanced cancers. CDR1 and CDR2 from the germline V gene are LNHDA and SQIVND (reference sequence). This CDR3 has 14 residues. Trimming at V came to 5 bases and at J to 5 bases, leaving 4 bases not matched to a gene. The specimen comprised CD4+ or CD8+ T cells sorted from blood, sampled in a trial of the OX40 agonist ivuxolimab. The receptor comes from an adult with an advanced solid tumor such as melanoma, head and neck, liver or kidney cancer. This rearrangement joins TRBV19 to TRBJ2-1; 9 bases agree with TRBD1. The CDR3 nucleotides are TGTGCCAGTAGTGCTGACAGGGGGGACAATGAGCAGTTCTTC. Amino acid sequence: CASSADRGDNEQFF.